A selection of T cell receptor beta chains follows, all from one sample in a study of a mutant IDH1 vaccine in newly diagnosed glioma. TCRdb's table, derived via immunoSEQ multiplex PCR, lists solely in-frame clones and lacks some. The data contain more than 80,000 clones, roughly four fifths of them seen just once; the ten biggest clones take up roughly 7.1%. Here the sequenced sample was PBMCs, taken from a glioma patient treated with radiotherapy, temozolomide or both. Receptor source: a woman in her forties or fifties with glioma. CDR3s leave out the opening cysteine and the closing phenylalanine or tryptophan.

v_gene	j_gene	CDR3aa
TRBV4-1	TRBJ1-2	ASSRGGGTLNYGYT
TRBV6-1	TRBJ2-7	ASKMAGYEQY
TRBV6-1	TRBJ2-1	ASRDSSSYNEQF
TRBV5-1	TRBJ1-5	ASSSSGSDQPQH
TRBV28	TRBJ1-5	ASSGGQGVGANQPQH
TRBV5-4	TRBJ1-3	ASSFGIDSGNTIY
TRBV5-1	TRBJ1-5	ASSLRGGDSNQPQH
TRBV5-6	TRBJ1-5	ASSKGSFNQPQH
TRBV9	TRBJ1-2	ASSSPRDSFFYGYT
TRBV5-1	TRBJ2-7	ASSPGQGDEQY
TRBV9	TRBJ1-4	ASSAAGGEKLF
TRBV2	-	ASIPGPSSYEQY
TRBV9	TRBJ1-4	ASTPREVYEKLF
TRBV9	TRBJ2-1	ASSPPSGGYNEQF
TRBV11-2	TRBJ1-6	ASSFRSGSYNSPLH
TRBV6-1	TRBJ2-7	ASMGWYEQY
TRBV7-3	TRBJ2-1	ASSATGYNEQF
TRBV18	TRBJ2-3	ASSPPSGIDTQY
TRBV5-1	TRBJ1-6	ASSPTGRADNSPLH
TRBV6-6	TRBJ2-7	ASIQGGSLYEQY
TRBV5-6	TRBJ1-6	ASSPRRSSYNSPLH
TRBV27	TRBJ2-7	ASSLKRLSSYEQY
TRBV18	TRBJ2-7	ASSPPGMASYEQY
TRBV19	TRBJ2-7	ASSLLAGGRYEQY
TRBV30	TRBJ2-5	AWTHRVRETQY
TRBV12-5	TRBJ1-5	ASGLLHGDNQPQH
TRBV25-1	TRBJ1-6	ASSESRSHNSPLH
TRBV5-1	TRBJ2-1	ASSLAYQYPGQGANEQF
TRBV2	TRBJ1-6	ASSAGNTGTSPLH
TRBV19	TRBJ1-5	ASRFNRELNQPQH